This T cell receptor beta chain comes out of a study of T cell responses to AZD1222 COVID-19 vaccine. As concerns this clone: What it binds is unknown.

Profiling relied on immunoSEQ multiplex PCR, and the TCRdb table lists in-frame clones only, not all of them. The sample shows about 140,000 clones, roughly 90% of them seen only once. General observations from the study: Seropositive AZD1222 recipients at baseline numbered only 6 or 7. Mapped onto spike, vaccine-associated CD4 TCRs spanned it and were dominant at 160-218 and 743-854.

Between the trimmed V and J ends, which lost 4 bases and 1 base, there was a span of 8 bases. Germline V CDR1 and CDR2: LGHDT, YNNKEL (reference sequence). This CDR3 contains 14 residues. The receptor was derived from an adult who received the AZD1222 COVID-19 vaccine. Material: peripheral blood, obtained 28 days after the second AZD1222 dose. The V and J genes are TRBV3-1 (or the pseudogene TRBV3-2) and TRBJ1-5; D call uncertain. CDR3 sequence: CASSPLESNQPQHF. The CDR3 coding sequence is TGTGCCAGCAGCCCCCTTGAGAGCAATCAGCCCCAGCATTTT.